This record covers a single T cell receptor beta chain. This clonotype was recorded many times. Its antigen is still unknown. Base qualities are not provided; no much larger clone lies one nucleotide away. TCR beta CDR3 regions were amplified from RNA transcripts. A first-round RT-PCR of the TCR CDR3 used the HTBI primer set with the Qiagen OneStep RT-PCR kit. A second multiplex PCR round built the libraries, followed by size selection and purification. The libraries were sequenced on an Illumina HiSeq2000 using paired-end 100 bp reads. In the authors' own workflow: Raw data were processed with SOAPnuke, discarding reads with adapters, uncalled bases, mean Phred below 15, or no exact constant-primer or identifier match. COPE v1.2.5 was used to merge the high-quality paired reads, and each unique nucleotide sequence was defined as a clonotype. MiTCR v1.1 was used to align clonotypes to the IMGT TRBV, TRBD and TRBJ reference segments. Analysis was restricted to V-J combinations with a frequency above 0.0001, which covered about 99% of repertoires. A TCS score was defined as the ratio between F50 (clonal expansion) and ExV (chaos), using BLOSUM62-based TCRdist between CDR3 peptides within each V-J. Welch's t-statistics and random forest reduced roughly 530 V-J features to roughly 13, which were used in a naive Bayes classifier (R e1071). TCRdb reprocessed the public reads (quality trimming at Q25 with fastp, clone calling with MiXCR) and kept in-frame beta chains. Here each entry gathers all rows of one CDR3 protein and keeps the most common genes and DNA. V and J calls and clone size were set by TCRdb, not the authors. The sample includes under 350,000 distinct CDR3 sequences, with around a sixth observed a single time. Less than 65% of the sample lies in the top ten.

A patient counted as having stable Graves' hyperthyroidism if no progression to ophthalmopathy occurred over 18 months of follow-up. The hyperthyroidism patients were between 18 and 65 years old and newly diagnosed, with a disease duration of less than 2 months. Any patient with an uncontrolled infection, another autoimmune disease, pregnancy or lactation was excluded. Diagnoses were established on the basis of clinical symptoms, serum thyroxine and TRAb, thyroid ultrasound, and orbital computed tomography. PBMCs were isolated from 7.5 to 10 ml of fresh peripheral blood by Ficoll-Paque density gradient centrifugation. Trizol reagent was used to extract total RNA, and RNA quality was then checked on an Agilent 2100 Bioanalyzer. V is shortened by 2 bases, J by 7 bases, and the region joining them spans 23 bases. The CDR3, from cysteine to phenylalanine, totals 17 residues. The kept DNA is CDR3 alone, 51 bases in frame from the first base. Sequences MDHEN (CDR1) and SYDVKM (CDR2) are obtained from the germline V gene.

This specimen belongs to a study of T cells in Graves' hyperthyroidism and ophthalmopathy (dated by TCRdb to the late 2010s). In the study overall: Peripheral blood was collected at initial diagnosis, before any treatment. Prospective prediction of ophthalmopathy was tested in an independent validation cohort consisting of some 18 hyperthyroidism patients and about 17 patients who later progressed to ophthalmopathy. After blood sampling, hyperthyroidism patients were treated with methimazole at a starting dose of 30 mg daily, and ophthalmopathy patients were treated with high-dose intravenous methylprednisolone. The roughly 91 discovery patients were randomly split 7:3 into training and test sets. The paper describes TCR Vbeta CDR3 sequencing of 135 peripheral blood samples, made up of 43 ophthalmopathy patients, around 78 hyperthyroidism patients and roughly 17 progressor patients. Thyroid tissue and blood T-cell repertoires from six Graves' hyperthyroidism patients were also compared in the study. To identify distinguishing TCR V-J signatures, a discovery cohort of 90 to 100 patients was used, comprising 40 to 45 with Graves' ophthalmopathy and some 57 with stable Graves' hyperthyroidism. What the research found in general, with its limitations: No statistical method was used to fix the sample size in advance, and group allocation was not hidden from the investigators. In validation, progression to ophthalmopathy was predicted by the model with roughly 69% sensitivity and approximately 78% specificity, a median of roughly 6.4 months before onset. Blood samples also contained most of the expanded thyroid clonotypes (frequency above 0.001), which suggests that blood repertoires may reflect thyroid immune responses. A model built on a 13 V-J signature distinguished ophthalmopathy from stable hyperthyroidism, reaching roughly 88% sensitivity and approximately 83% specificity in cross-validation and 80%/75% in testing.

This TCR was recovered from a woman between 45 and 65 years old with Graves' hyperthyroidism. The chain is encoded by TRBV28 joined to TRBJ1-1; TRBD1 might be the D gene, on 6 matching bases. What was sequenced was blood. At the DNA level, the sequence is TGTGCCAGCAGTTTACGGGTCCGTTCGACAGGAATAGTTGAAGCTTTCTTT. Its translation reads: CASSLRVRSTGIVEAFF.